The sequence of this T cell receptor beta chain was determined in a study of vaccination and CD4 T cells after COVID-19. On the study more broadly: Control cultures were supplied with a CEFX pool, an HIV-1 Nef pool, or no peptide at all.

The treatment denotes: roughly ten-day PBMC culture with coronavirus spike peptide pools or control peptides (ViraFEST assay). Trimming stripped 4 bases from V and 6 bases from J, with 12 bases between. Germline CDR1 and CDR2: MNHNS and SASEGT. The CDR3 totals 13 residues. The Oncomine TCR Beta short-read assay was applied to DNA of cultured CD4+ T cells. The authors extracted genomic DNA from cultured CD4+ T cells. Via MiXCR, TCRdb re-called the PCR reads, giving one row per CDR3 protein. The data contain a few thousand distinct CDR3 sequences, roughly 40% of them singletons. Study results and limitations: Among reactive clones from convalescent patients, a median 86.3% appeared only post-vaccination. 304 of 307 vaccine-specific clones from convalescent patients were spike mono-reactive.

Turning to this clonotype: Its antigen is still unknown.

The specimen comprised CD4+ T cells from blood, cultured in vitro, sampled after SARS-CoV-2 vaccination. The rearrangement uses TRBV6-1 and TRBJ1-1, with unresolved D. The TCR was taken from a human donor who had recovered from COVID-19. CDR3 residues: CASSAKVRAEAFF. DNA for the CDR3: TGTGCCAGCAGTGCGAAGGTCCGGGCTGAAGCTTTCTTT.